What follows are 10 T cell receptor beta chains derived from one specimen sequenced in a study of identical twins. TCRdb passed the 5' RACE reads through MiXCR, listing each CDR3 protein once. The sample lists hundreds of thousands of distinct CDR3 sequences; 15% to 20% were seen once. The data also belong to a second study, concerning T cells expressing NK-cell markers.

Sequencing was carried out using PBMCs. The receptors shown here come from a woman aged 18-30 years in good health.

This clonotype turned up a few times. The V gene is TRBV29-1, the J gene TRBJ2-7; maybe TRBD2 (6 bases). V shed 4 bases and J shed 2 bases, with 9 bases lying between them. The germline V gene has CDR1 SQVTM and CDR2 ANQGSEA. This CDR3 is 12 amino acids long. In nucleotides, the CDR3 is TGCAGCGTTGCGGAGGGCACCTACGAGCAGTACTTC. Its translation is CSVAEGTYEQYF.

This sequence joins TRBV3-1 and TRBJ1-1; TRBD1 matches at 12 bases. V shed 4 bases, J shed 3 bases, and the junction held 3 bases outside the gene matches. CDR3 length: 15 amino acids. CDR1 and CDR2 (germline): LGHDT, YNNKEL (reference sequence). CDR3 DNA sequence: TGTGCCAGCAGCCCCCGGGACAGGGGGCACACTGAAGCTTTCTTT. Encoded protein: CASSPRDRGHTEAFF.

The chain employs TRBV19 and TRBJ2-7; D call uncertain. The length of the CDR3 is 12 residues. The V end was cut by 5 bases, the J end by 7 bases, with 12 bases between. Germline assignment: CDR1 LNHDA and CDR2 SQIVND (reference sequence). The CDR3: CASSLSMGEQYF. The CDR3 DNA reads as TGTGCCAGTAGTCTCTCGATGGGGGAGCAGTACTTC. Drawing the rest from reference TRBV19 and TRBJ2-7, the complete variable domain is DGGITQSPKYLFRKEGQNVTLSCEQNLNHDAMYWYRQDPGQGLRLIYYSQIVNDFQKGDIAEGYSVSREKKESFPLTVTSAQKNPTAFYLCASSLSMGEQYFGPGTRLTVT.

J is TRBJ1-3 and V is TRBV7-9, with a possible D match to TRBD1 (5 bases). The CDR3 length is 14 residues. The germline V and J ends were trimmed by 6 bases and 4 bases, with 13 bases remaining between them. Germline CDR1 and CDR2: SEHNR and FQNEAQ (reference sequence). The CDR3 DNA reads as TGTGCCAGCAGTCCGGGGGGTATCGGAAACACCATATATTTT. Translating gives CASSPGGIGNTIYF.

This clonotype was observed a handful of times. CDR3 in DNA: TGTGCCTGGAGTGTAGGGCTGAGGGATAAAAACATTCAGTACTTC. Its protein product is CAWSVGLRDKNIQYF. J is TRBJ2-4 and V is TRBV30; perhaps TRBD2 as D (5 bases). This CDR3 region has 15 residues. The germline gives CDR1 GTSNPN, CDR2 SVGIG (reference sequence). With 0 bases removed from V and 4 bases from J, the gap between germline ends came to 13 bases. The entire variable domain, with the rest obtained from reference TRBV30 and TRBJ2-4, is as follows: SQTIHQWPATLVQPVGSPLSLECTVEGTSNPNLYWYRQAAGRGLQLLFYSVGIGQISSEVPQNLSASRPQDRQFILSSKKLLLSDSGFYLCAWSVGLRDKNIQYFGAGTRLSVL.

J is TRBJ2-2 and V is TRBV5-1; TRBD1 is a possible D gene (6 bases). V was shortened by 0 bases and J by 4 bases, with 10 bases between the two germline ends. The germline CDR1 and CDR2 sequences are SGHRS and YFSETQ. The CDR3 is 15 amino acids. The CDR3, as DNA: TGCGCCAGCAGCTTGGGACAGGCGACCACCGGGGAGCTGTTTTTT. It translates to CASSLGQATTGELFF.

This clonotype was found a few times. V usage is TRBV5-1 and J usage is TRBJ2-3, with TRBD2 identical over 10 bases. The germline CDR1 and CDR2 sequences are SGHRS and YFSETQ. V dropped 0 bases and J dropped 2; count of bases not matched to a gene: 15. This CDR3 is 20 amino acids long. The CDR3: CASSLDSRLAGVSSTDTQYF. CDR3 in DNA: TGCGCCAGCAGCTTGGATTCGAGGCTAGCGGGAGTCTCCTCCACAGATACGCAGTATTTT.

J is TRBJ2-1 and V is TRBV9; 7 nucleotides match TRBD2. Germline trimming cut 6 bases from V and 2 bases from J; bases unmatched to any gene: 11. The CDR3 runs to 16 residues. The germline V gene encodes CDR1 SGDLS and CDR2 YYNGEE. The CDR3 reads CASTPHREVTYNEQFF. DNA of the CDR3: TGTGCCAGCACCCCCCATCGGGAGGTAACCTACAATGAGCAGTTCTTC.

The rearrangement links TRBV20-1 to TRBJ2-3, with TRBD2 matching 10 bases. Germline V gene lookup returns CDR1 DFQATT and CDR2 SNEGSKA (reference sequence). The CDR3 contains 14 residues. Losses at the gene ends were 2 bases for V and 4 bases for J; bases not matched to a gene: 3. CDR3 coding DNA: TGCAGTGCTAGAAGGCTAGCGGGAGCAGATACGCAGTATTTT. Encoded protein: CSARRLAGADTQYF.

The V and J genes are TRBV7-6 and TRBJ2-6; TRBD1 or TRBD2 may be the D gene (6 bases each). Germline V gene data show CDR1 as SGHVS and CDR2 as FNYEAQ. This CDR3 is built from 19 residues. Trimming cost V 1 base and J 0 bases, with 16 bases left between them. CDR3 sequence: CASSLVLGGHYSGANVLTF. The CDR3 DNA is TGTGCCAGCAGCTTAGTGTTGGGGGGACACTACTCTGGGGCCAACGTCCTGACTTTC.